This TCR beta chain was observed in a study of a mutant IDH1 vaccine in newly diagnosed glioma (dated by TCRdb to the early 2020s). Context from the whole study: In the chemotherapy-containing groups, vaccination started alongside temozolomide cycles, whereas in patients who had radiotherapy alone it started 4-6 weeks after radiotherapy. Of the 32 patients who were treated, about 62% were male and around 40% were female, and the mean age was around 40 years. Prior to enrollment, patients had been given standard therapy consisting of radiotherapy alone, temozolomide alone, or radiochemotherapy with temozolomide, with the combination given to most patients. Visit V12 was the week-35 safety follow-up and visit V13 was the week-47 end of study. Peripheral blood was collected at six visits: V03 (baseline), V05, V07, V10, V12 and V13. Longitudinal TCRB deep sequencing was done for 25 treated patients, wherever samples were available for exploratory analyses. On the study overall, not on this receptor specifically: It was noted by the authors that analyses of patient blood samples could not be reproduced owing to sample limitations. Pseudoprogression appeared unrelated to alterations in the top peripheral T cell clonotypes detected by TCRB sequencing. Across multiple MHC alleles, vaccine-induced immune responses were seen in 85% to 95% of patients. Selection of PBMC samples for TCRB deep sequencing was based on availability.

The meaning of the sample's time point label: week 35, safety follow-up. Each vaccine dose was 300 ug of a 20-mer mutant IDH1 peptide in Montanide, given subcutaneously with topical imiquimod. Across visits V03 through V10, patients got a total of eight vaccinations, given in weeks 1, 3, 5, 7, 11, 15, 19 and 23. Donors had newly diagnosed WHO grade 3 or 4 IDH1-mutant astrocytomas with loss of nuclear ATRX. The samples were drawn from NOA16, a multicentre, single-arm, open-label phase I trial in Germany that tested a mutant IDH1 peptide vaccine in humans for the first time. The DNeasy Blood and Tissue Kit was used to extract genomic DNA from EDTA blood for TCRB sequencing. The library was obtained by the immunoSEQ multiplex PCR assay. Following the manufacturer's protocol, the hsTCRB Kit was used to amplify rearranged TCR beta chain sequences. Sequencing of TCRB libraries was carried out on an Illumina MiSeq. For the original study's pipeline: The kit vendor's proprietary platform handled demultiplexing, trimming and gene mapping. Drawn from immuneACCESS, this table holds only the in-frame rearrangements with V and J called that TCRdb kept. Clones are partly lost; checked studies trace under half to an unresolved V gene and leave the rest unexplained. That table is the source of V, J and clone size, and D and trimming were worked out from the DNA. For this sample the table gives roughly 32,000 clones, of which 60% to 80% were detected only once. The ten top clones hold roughly 8.8% of the sample.

Notes on this clone: The antigen it recognizes is unknown. Qualities for individual bases were not recorded, and no much larger clone is one base off.

The CDR3 goes from the cysteine to the phenylalanine over 15 residues. The DNA shown is the 45-base CDR3, in frame from base 1. The V end gives up 0 bases and the J end 5 bases, leaving 4 bases in the junction not matched to a gene. According to the germline V gene, CDR1 reads KGHSH and CDR2 reads LQKENI. Here the chain combines TRBV18 and TRBJ2-1, with 7 bases matching TRBD2. The sample in question was PBMCs, obtained from a glioma patient whose treatment included an IDH1 peptide vaccine. The TCR originated in a woman in her 30s with glioma. Some clones in this sample may be carry-over from other donors' samples. The DNA reads TGTGCCAGCTCACCACCGGCTAGCGGACACAATGAGCAGTTCTTC. The encoded protein is CASSPPASGHNEQFF. With all but the CDR3 taken from the reference TRBV18 and TRBJ2-1 genes, the full variable domain is: NAGVMQNPRHLVRRRGQEARLRCSPMKGHSHVYWYRQLPEEGLKFMVYLQKENIIDESGMPKERFSAEFPKEGPSILRIQQVVRGDSAAYFCASSPPASGHNEQFFGPGTRLTVL.